The 17 T cell receptor beta chains reported below all come from one sample, sequenced in a study of T cell repertoires in ileal Crohn's disease. Using immunoSEQ multiplex PCR, the repertoire was profiled, and TCRdb retains in-frame clones only, with some absent. The sample has more than 12,000 clones, roughly 78% seen once. Sequenced: ileal tissue. These receptor sequences come from an adult with Crohn's disease.

This chain uses TRBV18 with TRBJ2-2; TRBD2 matches at 8 bases. V trimming: 0 bases; J trimming: 2 bases; junction bases outside the gene matches: 8. Germline V CDR1 and CDR2: KGHSH, LQKENI. The CDR3 extends over 18 amino acids. The CDR3 reads CASSPPKSGGKNTGELFF. DNA of the CDR3: TGTGCCAGCTCACCACCTAAGAGCGGGGGTAAAAACACCGGGGAGCTGTTTTTT. Full variable domain (missing parts from reference TRBV18 and TRBJ2-2): NAGVMQNPRHLVRRRGQEARLRCSPMKGHSHVYWYRQLPEEGLKFMVYLQKENIIDESGMPKERFSAEFPKEGPSILRIQQVVRGDSAAYFCASSPPKSGGKNTGELFFGEGSRLTVL.

V is TRBV5-1 and J is TRBJ2-7, with 8 bases aligning to TRBD1. The CDR3 contains 14 residues. The junction had 9 bases not matched to a gene; V was cut back by 4 bases and J by 6 bases. The germline V gene encodes CDR1 SGHRS and CDR2 YFSETQ. CDR3 region: CASSGVQTGGEQYF. The CDR3, as DNA: TGCGCCAGCAGCGGAGTACAAACAGGGGGCGAGCAGTACTTC.

V gene TRBV5-1 combines with J gene TRBJ1-4; 11 bases match TRBD1. With V trimmed by 6 bases and J by 4 bases, 5 bases remained unmatched. The CDR3 is 15 residues long. CDR1 and CDR2 from the germline V gene are SGHRS and YFSETQ. The CDR3, as DNA: TGCGCCAGCACCCGTGGGACAGGGGGTAATGAAAAACTGTTTTTT. Amino acid sequence: CASTRGTGGNEKLFF.

In this sample, this clone turned up a few times. The chain combines TRBV4-1 with TRBJ1-2; TRBD1 might be the D (6 bases). The CDR3 has 15 amino acids. With 1 base removed from V and 6 bases from J, the gap between germline ends came to 15 bases. CDR1 and CDR2 from the germline V gene are MGHRA and YSYEKL. CDR3 residues: CASSQGGAGENGYTF. In DNA form, the CDR3 reads TGCGCCAGCAGCCAAGGTGGGGCAGGGGAGAATGGCTACACCTTC.

V usage is TRBV10-2 and J usage is TRBJ2-2; D perhaps matches TRBD1 (6 bases). The CDR3 extends over 14 amino acids. Between the trimmed V and J ends, which lost 2 bases and 4 bases, there was a span of 8 bases. Germline CDR1 and CDR2: WSHSY and SAAADI. The CDR3 nucleotides read TGCGCCAGCAGTGAGACAGGGTCCACCGGGGAGCTGTTTTTT. Its protein is CASSETGSTGELFF.

The V call is TRBV5-1, the J call TRBJ2-1; TRBD1 matches at 9 bases. The CDR3 length is 14 residues. The J segment lost 9 bases and the V segment lost 0 bases, leaving 4 bases of the junction unmatched. Germline V gene lookup returns CDR1 SGHRS and CDR2 YFSETQ. Here the CDR3 DNA reads TGCGCCAGCAGCTTGGAGACAGGGGGAGGTGAGCAGTTCTTC. As protein: CASSLETGGGEQFF.

V and J are TRBV27 and TRBJ1-5; 8 nucleotides align to TRBD1. The CDR3 is 14 residues long. CDR1 and CDR2 from the germline V gene are MNHEY and SMNVEV (reference sequence). Trimming cost V 4 bases and J 6 bases; bases outside gene matches: 5. DNA for the CDR3: TGTGCCAGCAGTTCCAGGGGGCTCAGTCAGCCCCAGCATTTT. Translation: CASSSRGLSQPQHF.

The genes are TRBV6-1 and TRBJ1-4, with D maybe TRBD1 (5 bases). Trimming left V 6 bases short and J 8 bases short, with 19 bases between. This CDR3 spans 15 amino acids. Germline CDR1 is MNHNS and CDR2 is SASEGT. This CDR3 is CASSATGGSAEKLFF. As DNA, the CDR3 is TGTGCCAGCAGCGCAACCGGGGGTTCAGCGGAAAAACTGTTTTTT.

The rearrangement joins TRBV4-2 to TRBJ2-7; 8 bases fit TRBD1. The germline V gene has CDR1 LGHNA and CDR2 YNFKEQ. J was trimmed by 2 bases and V by 1 base; bases with no gene match: 4. This CDR3 is 15 amino acids long. The CDR3 here is CASSQGVQGAYEQYF. CDR3 in DNA: TGTGCCAGCAGCCAAGGGGTACAGGGGGCCTACGAGCAGTACTTC.

The V gene is TRBV18, the J gene TRBJ1-2; no clear D gene. Germline V gives CDR1 KGHSH, CDR2 LQKENI. With 3 bases removed from V and 4 bases from J, the gap between germline ends came to 15 bases. The CDR3 runs to 15 residues. The DNA of the CDR3 is TGTGCCAGCTCACCTGCTTCAGGTCAACTCTATGGCTACACCTTC. Encoded protein: CASSPASGQLYGYTF. The whole variable domain, filled in from reference TRBV18 and TRBJ1-2, reads NAGVMQNPRHLVRRRGQEARLRCSPMKGHSHVYWYRQLPEEGLKFMVYLQKENIIDESGMPKERFSAEFPKEGPSILRIQQVVRGDSAAYFCASSPASGQLYGYTFGSGTRLTVV.

The rearrangement links TRBV5-4 to TRBJ2-1; 8 bases are a match to TRBD2. The V and J ends lost 6 bases and 8 bases, in that order; junction bases with no gene match: 4. Germline CDR1 SGHNT, CDR2 YYREEE (reference sequence). CDR3 length: 12 amino acids. CDR3 sequence (DNA): TGTGCCAGCAAGAGTAGCGGGGATGAGCAGTTCTTC. It codes for CASKSSGDEQFF.

This chain joins TRBV6-1 and TRBJ1-2; the D gene is possibly TRBD1 (6 bases). The CDR3 covers 14 residues. V shed 3 bases and J shed 4 bases, with 12 bases lying between them. CDR1 and CDR2 from the germline V gene are MNHNS and SASEGT. The CDR3 nucleotides are TGTGCCAGCAGTGAGGGCGGGGGCGGCTATGGCTACACCTTC. Its translation: CASSEGGGGYGYTF.

In this sample, this clone turned up once. This rearrangement joins TRBV28 to TRBJ1-2; 12 nucleotides match TRBD1. The V and J ends lost 4 bases and 5 bases, in that order; junction bases with no gene match: 11. Germline CDR1 and CDR2: MDHEN and SYDVKM. The CDR3 is 17 residues long. The CDR3 region has the DNA TGTGCCAGCAGTTCAACCGGGACAGGGGGCCCTCTATATGGCTACACCTTC. Protein product: CASSSTGTGGPLYGYTF.

The gene calls are TRBV5-1 and TRBJ2-1; TRBD2 aligns across 10 bases. Germline V gene lookup returns CDR1 SGHRS and CDR2 YFSETQ. Trimming removed 2 bases from V and 3 bases from J; junction bases left unmatched: 2. There are 15 residues in the CDR3. Here the CDR3 reads CASSFTSGVYNEQFF. Written as DNA, the CDR3 is TGCGCCAGCAGCTTTACTAGCGGGGTCTACAATGAGCAGTTCTTC. The variable domain in full, completed from reference TRBV5-1 and TRBJ2-1, reads KAGVTQTPRYLIKTRGQQVTLSCSPISGHRSVSWYQQTPGQGLQFLFEYFSETQRNKGNFPGRFSGRQFSNSRSEMNVSTLELGDSALYLCASSFTSGVYNEQFFGPGTRLTVL.

This clone was recorded a few times. The rearrangement joins TRBV9 to TRBJ2-6; D perhaps matches TRBD2 (6 bases). Trimming took off 3 bases at V and 0 bases at J, with 13 bases between the two ends. Germline V gene sequence: CDR1 SGDLS, CDR2 YYNGEE. The CDR3 length is 17 residues. CDR3 loop: CASSAMTSSSGANVLTF. The CDR3 region has the DNA TGTGCCAGCAGCGCAATGACTAGTTCCTCTGGGGCCAACGTCCTGACTTTC.

V is TRBV6-5 and J is TRBJ1-1; D remains ambiguous. CDR3 size: 15 residues. CDR1 MNHEY and CDR2 SVGAGI come from the germline V gene. Deletions cut 3 bases from V and 0 bases from J, with 11 bases between. CDR3 region: CASSYKKTMNTEAFF. Written as DNA, the CDR3 is TGTGCCAGCAGTTATAAGAAAACAATGAACACTGAAGCTTTCTTT.

V usage is TRBV18 and J usage is TRBJ2-2, with D tentatively TRBD2 (6 bases). V lost 1 base and J 0 bases, leaving 12 bases between the germline ends. In germline, CDR1 is KGHSH, CDR2 LQKENI. The CDR3 sequence is 17 residues long. In DNA form, the CDR3 reads TGTGCCAGCTCACCACGGGAGACGGGGGCGAACACCGGGGAGCTGTTTTTT. Protein sequence: CASSPRETGANTGELFF.